The 30 T cell receptor beta chains listed next were all sequenced from one sample in a study of cytomegalovirus exposure and HLA in healthy donors. Primers: 60 Vbeta forward and 13 Jbeta reverse. Sequencing used immunoSEQ multiplex PCR; TCRdb keeps in-frame clones, though not all of them. The repertoire consists of 150,000 to 200,000 clones, with 80% to 90% occurring once and the leading ten covering 4.5% to 5.5%. Sequences were obtained from PBMCs. The receptors here all came from a girl between 10 and 17 years old in good health and CMV-seropositive.

This chain connects TRBV6-5 to TRBJ2-7, with 7 positions matching TRBD1. The germline CDR1 and CDR2 sequences are MNHEY and SVGAGI. The length of the CDR3 is 14 residues. V lost 3 bases, J lost 4 bases, and 6 bases stayed unmatched. The DNA of the CDR3 is TGTGCCAGCAGTTATTCCGGGACAGTTTACGAGCAGTACTTC. Its protein product is CASSYSGTVYEQYF.

This chain joins TRBV9 and TRBJ1-1; possible D gene TRBD1, 6 bases. V lost 3 bases, J lost 4 bases, and 13 bases lay in between. Germline loops: CDR1 SGDLS, CDR2 YYNGEE. The CDR3 is made up of 14 amino acids. The CDR3 DNA follows: TGTGCCAGCAGCGCTGAGACAGGCAGCACTGAAGCTTTCTTT. Encoded protein: CASSAETGSTEAFF.

V is TRBV20-1 and J is TRBJ1-4; D call uncertain. V was trimmed by 6 bases and J by 6 bases, leaving 8 bases between them. This CDR3 spans 11 amino acids. Germline CDR1 and CDR2: DFQATT and SNEGSKA (reference sequence). The CDR3 region is CSAPADEKLFF. In DNA, the CDR3 is TGCAGTGCCCCGGCGGATGAAAAACTGTTTTTT.

The chain joins TRBV7-8 to TRBJ1-1; no clear D. Per the germline V gene, CDR1 is SGHVS and CDR2 is FQNEAQ. The V and J ends lost 5 bases and 1 base respectively, with 8 bases between them. The CDR3 extends over 13 amino acids. The chain's CDR3 is CASSPRRNTEAFF. In DNA form, the CDR3 reads TGTGCCAGCAGCCCTCGGAGGAACACTGAAGCTTTCTTT.

V and J are TRBV2 and TRBJ2-3; D gene unclear. Per germline, CDR1 SNHLY and CDR2 FYNNEI. V dropped 4 bases and J dropped 0 bases, with 14 bases sitting between them. This CDR3 spans 16 amino acids. The DNA of the CDR3 is TGTGCCAGCAGTGGAGGAGCCTCGTTGAGCACAGATACGCAGTATTTT. Translating it yields CASSGGASLSTDTQYF.

The chain uses TRBV5-6 and TRBJ2-2, with D uncertain. This CDR3 spans 13 amino acids. Per the germline V gene, CDR1 is SGHDT and CDR2 is YYEEEE. Trimming pared 4 bases from V and 2 bases from J, leaving 6 bases between. The CDR3: CASSTRNTGELFF. As DNA, the CDR3 is TGTGCCAGCAGCACACGAAACACCGGGGAGCTGTTTTTT.

The chain joins TRBV5-6 to TRBJ1-2; D gene ambiguous. Trimming removed 2 bases at V and 2 bases at J, with 4 bases between. The CDR3 sequence is 12 residues long. Germline V gene lookup returns CDR1 SGHDT and CDR2 YYEEEE. Here the CDR3 DNA reads TGTGCCAGCAGCTTCGGGAACTATGGCTACACCTTC. Translating it yields CASSFGNYGYTF. Looking up the rest from reference TRBV5-6 and TRBJ1-2 gives the full variable domain: DAGVTQSPTHLIKTRGQQVTLRCSPKSGHDTVSWYQQALGQGPQFIFQYYEEEERQRGNFPDRFSGHQFPNYSSELNVNALLLGDSALYLCASSFGNYGYTFGSGTRLTVV.

V usage is TRBV2 and J usage is TRBJ1-6; tentative D call: TRBD1 (6 bases). Deletions cut 4 bases from V and 6 bases from J, with 10 bases between. The CDR3 extends over 14 amino acids. The germline V gene has CDR1 SNHLY and CDR2 FYNNEI. The chain's CDR3 is CASSGGRGNSPLHF. In DNA, the CDR3 is TGTGCCAGCAGTGGGGGCAGGGGTAATTCACCCCTCCACTTT.

The chain combines TRBV7-6 with TRBJ2-7; D is undetermined. The CDR3 contains 13 residues. Germline lookup yields CDR1 SGHVS and CDR2 FNYEAQ. The germline V and J ends were trimmed by 0 bases and 2 bases, with 5 bases remaining between them. DNA of the CDR3: TGTGCCAGCAGCTTAGCCCATGCCTACGAGCAGTACTTC. This sequence encodes CASSLAHAYEQYF. Supplemented by reference TRBV7-6 and TRBJ2-7, the full variable domain reads GAGVSQSPRYKVTKRGQDVALRCDPISGHVSLYWYRQALGQGPEFLTYFNYEAQQDKSGLPNDRFSAERPEGSISTLTIQRTEQRDSAMYRCASSLAHAYEQYFGPGTRLTVT.

This chain joins TRBV19 and TRBJ1-2; 9 positions agree with TRBD1. The CDR3 runs 19 residues. In germline, CDR1 is LNHDA, CDR2 SQIVND (reference sequence). J was trimmed by 1 base and V by 5 bases; bases with no gene match: 17. CDR3 bases: TGTGCCAGTAGTTCGCGCGCCGGGACAGGGAGGGAGAATAACTATGGCTACACCTTC. It encodes CASSSRAGTGRENNYGYTF.

This clone was detected once. In DNA, the CDR3 is TGTGCCACTCGACAGGGGGCCACTGAAGCTTTCTTT. Encoded protein: CATRQGATEAFF. The chain joins TRBV6-5 to TRBJ1-1; 10 bases align to TRBD1. V gave up 10 bases and J gave up 4 bases; unmatched junction bases: 3. This CDR3 has 12 residues. Germline CDR1 and CDR2: MNHEY and SVGAGI.

This clone was counted many times. The rearrangement links TRBV6-1 to TRBJ1-5; 12 bases are a match to TRBD1. The CDR3 runs to 15 residues. In germline, CDR1 is MNHNS, CDR2 SASEGT. Trimming took 8 bases from V and 6 from J; bases not matched to a gene: 8. CDR3 DNA sequence: TGTGCCAGCGGCTCCGGGACAGGGGGCTTTCAGCCCCAGCATTTT. It translates to CASGSGTGGFQPQHF.

J is TRBJ2-1 and V is TRBV11-3, with 8 bases lining up with TRBD1. The CDR3 has 14 residues. The germline V gene encodes CDR1 SGHNT and CDR2 YENEEA. With V trimmed by 3 bases and J by 3 bases, 1 base remained unmatched. The CDR3: CASSFGTGYNEQFF. Here the CDR3 DNA reads TGTGCCAGCAGCTTTGGGACAGGCTACAATGAGCAGTTCTTC.

The chain is built from TRBV4-2 and TRBJ1-4, with D possibly TRBD1 on 5 matching bases. The germline V and J ends were trimmed by 9 bases and 8 bases, with 16 bases remaining between them. The CDR3 totals 13 residues. Germline V gives CDR1 LGHNA, CDR2 YNFKEQ. In DNA, the CDR3 is TGTGCCAGTACCCCAGGGTTGGGCGAAAAACTGTTTTTT. Protein: CASTPGLGEKLFF.

This sequence joins TRBV5-1 and TRBJ1-1; 10 bases align to TRBD1. J gave up 3 bases and V 0 bases, and 2 bases lay outside the gene matches. The germline V gene has CDR1 SGHRS and CDR2 YFSETQ. This CDR3 spans 15 amino acids. CDR3 residues: CASSLGQGAYTEAFF. The CDR3 DNA sequence: TGCGCCAGCAGCTTGGGACAGGGGGCGTACACTGAAGCTTTCTTT.

The chain joins TRBV7-8 to TRBJ2-3; a weak D match, TRBD2 (6 bases). Trimming removed 8 bases from V and 0 bases from J, with 9 bases in between. The CDR3 sequence is 13 residues long. The germline CDR1 and CDR2 sequences are SGHVS and FQNEAQ. CDR3 region: CASAGFSTDTQYF. CDR3 bases: TGTGCCAGCGCGGGGTTTAGCACAGATACGCAGTATTTT.

V gene TRBV27 combines with J gene TRBJ1-2; 12 bases are shared with TRBD1. V dropped 6 bases and J dropped 7; count of bases not matched to a gene: 6. CDR1 is MNHEY, CDR2 SMNVEV, per germline (reference sequence). CDR3 length equals 14 residues. The DNA for the CDR3 is TGTGCCAGCAGCCCCGGGACAGGGGGCTTTGGCTACACCTTC. Its protein is CASSPGTGGFGYTF.

The chain uses TRBV9 and TRBJ2-7, with a weak D call TRBD2 (7 bases). Germline V lookup: CDR1 SGDLS, CDR2 YYNGEE. The CDR3 is 15 amino acids. V lost 0 bases and J lost 4, with 14 bases in between. CDR3 sequence: CASSVDNGGLYEQYF. CDR3 nucleotides: TGTGCCAGCAGCGTAGATAACGGGGGGCTATACGAGCAGTACTTC.

This clone has just a few counts. This sequence joins TRBV7-2 and TRBJ2-2, with D unresolved. There are 13 residues in the CDR3. CDR1 and CDR2 (germline): SGHTA, FQGNSA. Trimming took off 1 base at V and 6 bases at J, with 6 bases between the two ends. CDR3 coding DNA: TGTGCCAGCAGCTTAGATTACTCCGGGGAGCTGTTTTTT. It codes for CASSLDYSGELFF.

CDR3 in DNA: TGTGCCAGCAGCCTATCCCCAGGGGCTGGGCGTGGCTACACCTTC. This encodes CASSLSPGAGRGYTF. This rearrangement joins TRBV28 to TRBJ1-2, with D perhaps TRBD1 (6 bases). Germline assignment: CDR1 MDHEN and CDR2 SYDVKM. The CDR3 totals 15 residues. V was pared by 6 bases and J by 7 bases, with 21 bases between.

The chain links TRBV18 to TRBJ2-6; 7 nucleotides agree with TRBD1. CDR3 length equals 15 residues. The V gene end was trimmed by 3 bases and the J gene end by 2 bases; junction bases not matched to a gene: 1. CDR1 and CDR2 from the germline V gene are KGHSH and LQKENI. In DNA, the CDR3 is TGTGCCAGCTCACCCGACAGGGCTGGGGCCAACGTCCTGACTTTC. Translation: CASSPDRAGANVLTF.

The chain carries TRBV27 and TRBJ1-5; D unresolved. The CDR3 runs 13 residues. Germline CDR1 MNHEY, CDR2 SMNVEV (reference sequence). Trimming stripped 6 bases from V and 15 bases from J, with 21 bases between. The CDR3 loop is CASSRRRSELWHF. DNA for the CDR3: TGTGCCAGCAGCCGGAGGCGTAGTGAGCTCTGGCATTTT.

The V call is TRBV9, the J call TRBJ2-5; D possibly corresponds to TRBD2 (5 bases). In germline, CDR1 is SGDLS, CDR2 YYNGEE. Trimming removed 3 bases from V and 1 base from J, with 16 bases in between. The CDR3 is 16 residues long. CDR3 residues: CASSGPLKGVQETQYF. The CDR3 bases are TGTGCCAGCAGCGGACCACTTAAGGGAGTCCAAGAGACCCAGTACTTC.

The chain couples TRBV11-3 to TRBJ1-6, with a possible D match to TRBD1 (5 bases). The CDR3 length is 15 residues. Germline V lookup: CDR1 SGHNT, CDR2 YENEEA. The V and J ends lost 1 base and 7 bases respectively, with 11 bases between them. As DNA, the CDR3 is TGTGCCAGCAGCTTAGGGGCAGGGAGGAATTCACCCCTCCACTTT. Encoded protein: CASSLGAGRNSPLHF.

The chain couples TRBV27 to TRBJ1-5; 10 positions match TRBD1. Per germline, CDR1 MNHEY and CDR2 SMNVEV (reference sequence). V lost 0 bases to trimming and J lost 4 bases; unmatched junction nucleotides: 3. This CDR3 is built from 16 residues. As DNA, the CDR3 is TGTGCCAGCAGTTTATCGAGGGGACAGGGGAATCAGCCCCAGCATTTT. Residues: CASSLSRGQGNQPQHF.

The chain recombines TRBV19 with TRBJ2-7, with TRBD2 as a possible D gene (5 bases). Germline V gives CDR1 LNHDA, CDR2 SQIVND (reference sequence). With 3 bases removed from V and 2 bases from J, the gap between germline ends came to 11 bases. The CDR3 totals 14 residues. The CDR3 reads CASSIGRAPYEQYF. The CDR3 nucleotides are TGTGCCAGTAGTATTGGGCGGGCCCCCTACGAGCAGTACTTC.

As to this clone: Other DNA sequences in the sample encode the same CDR3. J is TRBJ2-5 and V is TRBV30; D not resolved. The germline gives CDR1 GTSNPN, CDR2 SVGIG (reference sequence). Trimming removed 3 bases at V and 0 bases at J, with 2 bases between. There are 11 residues in the CDR3. The DNA for the CDR3 is TGTGCCTGGAGCTACCAAGAGACCCAGTACTTC. Encoded protein: CAWSYQETQYF.

The chain carries TRBV6-6 and TRBJ2-7, with 9 bases aligning to TRBD1. Losses at the gene ends were 6 bases for V and 5 bases for J; bases not matched to a gene: 11. CDR3 size: 15 residues. Per the germline V gene, CDR1 is MNHNY and CDR2 is SVGAGI (reference sequence). The CDR3 DNA follows: TGTGCCAGCAGCAAACAACAGGGGGCGTTCAACGAGCAGTACTTC. Encoded protein: CASSKQQGAFNEQYF.

This rearrangement joins TRBV14 to TRBJ2-7; 10 positions match TRBD1. V was clipped by 4 bases and J by 4 bases; unmatched bases: 7. This CDR3 comprises 15 residues. Per germline, CDR1 SGHDN and CDR2 FVKESK. CDR3 loop: CASSLAGTGVYEQYF. DNA for the CDR3: TGTGCCAGCAGCCTAGCCGGGACAGGGGTATACGAGCAGTACTTC.

In this sample, this clone turned up a few times. Other DNA sequences in the sample encode the same CDR3. The J gene is TRBJ2-1, the V gene TRBV6-1; 10 nucleotides line up with TRBD2. Germline V lookup: CDR1 MNHNS, CDR2 SASEGT. The CDR3 sequence is 13 residues long. V shed 8 bases, J shed 6 bases, and the junction held 4 bases outside the gene matches. The CDR3 DNA reads as TGTGCCAGCCGGACTAGCGGAGGCAATGAGCAGTTCTTC. Protein product: CASRTSGGNEQFF.